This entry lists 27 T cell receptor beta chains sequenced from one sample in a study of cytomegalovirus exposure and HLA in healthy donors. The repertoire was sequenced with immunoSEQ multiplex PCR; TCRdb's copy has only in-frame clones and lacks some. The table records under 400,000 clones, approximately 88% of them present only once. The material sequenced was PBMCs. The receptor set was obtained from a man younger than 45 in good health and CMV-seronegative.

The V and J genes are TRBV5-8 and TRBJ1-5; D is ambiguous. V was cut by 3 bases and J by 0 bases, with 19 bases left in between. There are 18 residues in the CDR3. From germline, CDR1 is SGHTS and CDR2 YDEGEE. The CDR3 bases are TGTGCCAGCAGCTCGAGGGCCACGCGGCCTAATAGCAATCAGCCCCAGCATTTT. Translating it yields CASSSRATRPNSNQPQHF.

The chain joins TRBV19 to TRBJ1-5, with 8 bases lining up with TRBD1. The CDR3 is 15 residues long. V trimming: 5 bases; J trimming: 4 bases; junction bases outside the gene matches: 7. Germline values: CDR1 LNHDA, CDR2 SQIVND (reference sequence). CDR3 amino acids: CASSPPTGGNQPQHF. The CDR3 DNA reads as TGTGCCAGTAGTCCCCCAACAGGGGGGAATCAGCCCCAGCATTTT. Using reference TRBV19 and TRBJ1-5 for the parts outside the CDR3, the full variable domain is DGGITQSPKYLFRKEGQNVTLSCEQNLNHDAMYWYRQDPGQGLRLIYYSQIVNDFQKGDIAEGYSVSREKKESFPLTVTSAQKNPTAFYLCASSPPTGGNQPQHFGDGTRLSIL.

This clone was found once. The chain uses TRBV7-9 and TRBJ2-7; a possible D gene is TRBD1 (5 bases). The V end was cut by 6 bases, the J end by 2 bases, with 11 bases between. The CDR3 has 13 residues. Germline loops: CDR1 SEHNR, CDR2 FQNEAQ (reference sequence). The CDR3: CASRPTAAYEQYF. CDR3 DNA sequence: TGTGCCAGCAGACCGACAGCTGCCTACGAGCAGTACTTC.

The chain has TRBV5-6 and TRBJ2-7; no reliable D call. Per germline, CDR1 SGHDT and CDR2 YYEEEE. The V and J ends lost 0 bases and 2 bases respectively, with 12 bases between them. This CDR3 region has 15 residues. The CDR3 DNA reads TGTGCCAGCAGCTTGGGGTGGTCCGGAGCCTACGAGCAGTACTTC. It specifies CASSLGWSGAYEQYF.

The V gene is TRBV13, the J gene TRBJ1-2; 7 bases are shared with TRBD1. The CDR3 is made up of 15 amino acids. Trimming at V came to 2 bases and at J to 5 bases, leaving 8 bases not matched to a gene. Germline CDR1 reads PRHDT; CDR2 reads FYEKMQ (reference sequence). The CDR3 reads CASSLTEQGPYGYTF. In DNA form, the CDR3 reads TGTGCCAGCAGCTTAACAGAACAGGGGCCTTATGGCTACACCTTC.

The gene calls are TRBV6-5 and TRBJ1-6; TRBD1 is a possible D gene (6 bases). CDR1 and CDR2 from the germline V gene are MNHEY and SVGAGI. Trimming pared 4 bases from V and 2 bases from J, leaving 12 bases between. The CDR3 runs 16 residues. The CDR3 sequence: CASSFDRSAYNSPLHF. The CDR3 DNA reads TGTGCCAGCAGTTTCGACAGGAGCGCCTATAATTCACCCCTCCACTTT.

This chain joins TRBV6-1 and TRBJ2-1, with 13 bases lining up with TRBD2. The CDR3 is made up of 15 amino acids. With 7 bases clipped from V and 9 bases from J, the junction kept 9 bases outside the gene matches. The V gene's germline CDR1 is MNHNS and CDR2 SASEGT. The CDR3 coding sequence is TGTGCCAGCACCGAAACTAGCGGGGGGGCCCCTGAGCAGTTCTTC. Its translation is CASTETSGGAPEQFF.

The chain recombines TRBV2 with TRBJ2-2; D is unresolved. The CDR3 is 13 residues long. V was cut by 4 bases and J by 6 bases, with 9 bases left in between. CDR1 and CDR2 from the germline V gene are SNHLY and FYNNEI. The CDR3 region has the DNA TGTGCCAGCAGTGTCGGGTTTCCCGGGGAGCTGTTTTTT. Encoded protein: CASSVGFPGELFF.

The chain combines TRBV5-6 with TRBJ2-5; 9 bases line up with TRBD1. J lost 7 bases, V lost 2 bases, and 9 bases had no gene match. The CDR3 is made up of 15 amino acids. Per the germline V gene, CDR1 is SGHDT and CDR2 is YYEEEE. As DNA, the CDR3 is TGTGCCAGCAGCTTAGTACAGGGGGCTTGGGGGACCCAGTACTTC. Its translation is CASSLVQGAWGTQYF.

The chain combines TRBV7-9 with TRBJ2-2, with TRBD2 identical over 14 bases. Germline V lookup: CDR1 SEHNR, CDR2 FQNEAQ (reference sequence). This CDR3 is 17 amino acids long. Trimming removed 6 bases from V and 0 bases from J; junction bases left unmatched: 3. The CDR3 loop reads CASRGTSGGPNTGELFF. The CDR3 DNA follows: TGTGCCAGCAGAGGGACTAGCGGGGGCCCGAACACCGGGGAGCTGTTTTTT.

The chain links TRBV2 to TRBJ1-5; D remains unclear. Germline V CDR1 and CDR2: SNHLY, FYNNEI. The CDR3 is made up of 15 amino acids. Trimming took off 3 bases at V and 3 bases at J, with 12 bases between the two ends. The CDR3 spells CASSEYGGANQPQHF. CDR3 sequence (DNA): TGTGCCAGCAGTGAGTACGGAGGTGCCAATCAGCCCCAGCATTTT.

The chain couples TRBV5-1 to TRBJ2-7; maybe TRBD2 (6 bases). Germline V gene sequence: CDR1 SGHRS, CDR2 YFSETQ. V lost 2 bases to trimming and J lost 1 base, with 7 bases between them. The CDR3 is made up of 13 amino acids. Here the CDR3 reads CASSFGGSYEQYF. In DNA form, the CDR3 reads TGCGCCAGCAGCTTCGGGGGATCCTACGAGCAGTACTTC.

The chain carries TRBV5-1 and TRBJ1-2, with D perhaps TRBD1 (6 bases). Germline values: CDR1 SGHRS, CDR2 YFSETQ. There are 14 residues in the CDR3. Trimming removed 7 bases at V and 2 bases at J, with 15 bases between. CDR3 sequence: CASGAGETNYGYTF. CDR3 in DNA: TGCGCCAGCGGCGCAGGGGAAACAAACTATGGCTACACCTTC.

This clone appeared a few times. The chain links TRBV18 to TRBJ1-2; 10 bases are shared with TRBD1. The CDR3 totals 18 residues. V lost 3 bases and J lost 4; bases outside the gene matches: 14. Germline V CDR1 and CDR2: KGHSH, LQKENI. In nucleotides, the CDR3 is TGTGCCAGCTCACCCCCGGTCGGACAGGGGGTTTTAGGCTATGGCTACACCTTC. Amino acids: CASSPPVGQGVLGYGYTF.

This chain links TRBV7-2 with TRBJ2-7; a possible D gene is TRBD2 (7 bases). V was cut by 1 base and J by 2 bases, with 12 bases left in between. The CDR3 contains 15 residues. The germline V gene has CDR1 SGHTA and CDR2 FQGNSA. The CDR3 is CASSLGTRTAYEQYF. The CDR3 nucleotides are TGTGCCAGCAGCTTAGGGACTAGGACAGCCTACGAGCAGTACTTC.

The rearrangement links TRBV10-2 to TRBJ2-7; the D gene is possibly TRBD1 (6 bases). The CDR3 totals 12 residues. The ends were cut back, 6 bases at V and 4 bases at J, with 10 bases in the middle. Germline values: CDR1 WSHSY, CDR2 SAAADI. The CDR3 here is CASRKDSYEQYF. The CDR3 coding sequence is TGCGCCAGCAGAAAGGACAGTTACGAGCAGTACTTC.

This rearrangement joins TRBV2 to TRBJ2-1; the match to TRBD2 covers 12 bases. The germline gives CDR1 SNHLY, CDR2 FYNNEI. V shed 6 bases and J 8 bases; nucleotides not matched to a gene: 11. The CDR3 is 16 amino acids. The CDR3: CASRAMTSGGWDEQFF. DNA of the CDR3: TGTGCCAGCAGGGCGATGACTAGCGGGGGCTGGGATGAGCAGTTCTTC.

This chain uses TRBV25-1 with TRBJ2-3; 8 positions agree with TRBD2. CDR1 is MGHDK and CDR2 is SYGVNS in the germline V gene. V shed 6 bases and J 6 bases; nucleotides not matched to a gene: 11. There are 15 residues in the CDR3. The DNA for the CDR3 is TGTGCCAGCAGCCAGCGGGGGCTAAATCGGGATACGCAGTATTTT. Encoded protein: CASSQRGLNRDTQYF.

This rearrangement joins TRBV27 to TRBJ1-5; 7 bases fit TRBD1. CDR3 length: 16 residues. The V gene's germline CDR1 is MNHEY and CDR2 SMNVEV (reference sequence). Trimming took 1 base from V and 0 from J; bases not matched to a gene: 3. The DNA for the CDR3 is TGTGCCAGCAGTTTATATGGGGACAGTAGCAATCAGCCCCAGCATTTT. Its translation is CASSLYGDSSNQPQHF.

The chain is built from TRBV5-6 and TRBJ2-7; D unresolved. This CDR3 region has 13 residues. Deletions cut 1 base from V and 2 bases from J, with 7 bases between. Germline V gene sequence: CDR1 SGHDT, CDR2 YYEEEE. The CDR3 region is CASSLSITYEQYF. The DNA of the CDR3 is TGTGCCAGCAGCTTGTCAATCACCTACGAGCAGTACTTC. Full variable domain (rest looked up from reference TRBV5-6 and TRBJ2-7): DAGVTQSPTHLIKTRGQQVTLRCSPKSGHDTVSWYQQALGQGPQFIFQYYEEEERQRGNFPDRFSGHQFPNYSSELNVNALLLGDSALYLCASSLSITYEQYFGPGTRLTVT.

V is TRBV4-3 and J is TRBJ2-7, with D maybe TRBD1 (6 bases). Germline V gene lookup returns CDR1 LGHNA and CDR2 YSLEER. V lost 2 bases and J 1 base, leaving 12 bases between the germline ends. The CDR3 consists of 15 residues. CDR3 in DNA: TGCGCCAGCAGCCAATACCGAGGACAGTCCTACGAGCAGTACTTC. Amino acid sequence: CASSQYRGQSYEQYF.

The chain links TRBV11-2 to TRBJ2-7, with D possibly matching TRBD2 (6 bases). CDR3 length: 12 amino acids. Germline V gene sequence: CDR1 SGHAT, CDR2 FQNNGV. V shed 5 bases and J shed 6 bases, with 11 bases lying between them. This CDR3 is CASSPTSPEQYF. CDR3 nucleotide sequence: TGTGCCAGCAGCCCAACTAGCCCCGAGCAGTACTTC.

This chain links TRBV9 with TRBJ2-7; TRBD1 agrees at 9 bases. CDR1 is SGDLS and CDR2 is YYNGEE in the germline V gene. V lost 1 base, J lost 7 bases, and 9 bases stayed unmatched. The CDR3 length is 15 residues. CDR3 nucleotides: TGTGCCAGCAGCGTAAGAGGACAGGGGCCCGGGGAGCAGTACTTC. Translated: CASSVRGQGPGEQYF.

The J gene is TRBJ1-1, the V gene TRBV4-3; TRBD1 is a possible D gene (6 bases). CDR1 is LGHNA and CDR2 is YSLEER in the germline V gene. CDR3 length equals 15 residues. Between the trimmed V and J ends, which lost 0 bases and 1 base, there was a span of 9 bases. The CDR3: CASSQDQGPNTEAFF. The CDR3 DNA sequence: TGCGCCAGCAGCCAAGATCAGGGGCCGAACACTGAAGCTTTCTTT.

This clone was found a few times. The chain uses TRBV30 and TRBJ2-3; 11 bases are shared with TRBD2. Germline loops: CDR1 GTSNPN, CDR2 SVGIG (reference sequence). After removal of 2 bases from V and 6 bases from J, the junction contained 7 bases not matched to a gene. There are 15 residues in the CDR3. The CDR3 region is CAWSRGSGGADTQYF. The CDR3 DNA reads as TGTGCCTGGAGTCGGGGTAGCGGGGGGGCGGATACGCAGTATTTT. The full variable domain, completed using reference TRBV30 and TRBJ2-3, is SQTIHQWPATLVQPVGSPLSLECTVEGTSNPNLYWYRQAAGRGLQLLFYSVGIGQISSEVPQNLSASRPQDRQFILSSKKLLLSDSGFYLCAWSRGSGGADTQYFGPGTRLTVL.

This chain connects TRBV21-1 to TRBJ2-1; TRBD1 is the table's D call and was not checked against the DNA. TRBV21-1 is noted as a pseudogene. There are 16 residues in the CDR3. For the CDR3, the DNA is TGTGCCAGCAGCAAAAATGGAGACAGCGACTACAATGAGCAGTTCTTC. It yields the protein CASSKNGDSDYNEQFF.

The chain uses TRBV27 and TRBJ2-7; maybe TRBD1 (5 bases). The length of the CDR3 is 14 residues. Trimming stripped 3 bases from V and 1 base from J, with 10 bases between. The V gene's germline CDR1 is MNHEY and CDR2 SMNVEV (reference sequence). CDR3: CASSFQGRSYEQYF. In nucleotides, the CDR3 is TGTGCCAGCAGTTTTCAGGGCAGGTCCTACGAGCAGTACTTC.